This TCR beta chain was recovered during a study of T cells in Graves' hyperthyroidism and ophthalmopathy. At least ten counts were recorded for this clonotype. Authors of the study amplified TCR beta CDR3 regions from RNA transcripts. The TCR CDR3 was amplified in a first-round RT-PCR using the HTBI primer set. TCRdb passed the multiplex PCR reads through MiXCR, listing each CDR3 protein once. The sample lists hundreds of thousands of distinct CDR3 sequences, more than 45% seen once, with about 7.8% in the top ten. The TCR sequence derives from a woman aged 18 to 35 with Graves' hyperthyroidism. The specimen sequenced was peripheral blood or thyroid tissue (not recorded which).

The DNA for the CDR3 is TGTGCCAGCAGCTTAAGTGGGACCTATAATTCACCCCTCCACTTT. This sequence encodes CASSLSGTYNSPLHF. The J gene is TRBJ1-6, the V gene TRBV7-9, with D unresolved. Germline V gene lookup returns CDR1 SEHNR and CDR2 FQNEAQ (reference sequence). The V end was cut by 2 bases, the J end by 2 bases, with 7 bases between. CDR3 size: 15 residues.